This T cell receptor (beta chain) was captured in a study of T cells in Graves' hyperthyroidism and ophthalmopathy. Study at large: Blood from the periphery was taken at initial diagnosis, before any treatment.

Looked up from germline, CDR1 is KGHSH and CDR2 is LQKENI. J was trimmed by 0 bases and V by 4 bases; bases with no gene match: 14. The CDR3 consists of 18 residues. The source material, RNA transcripts, was used to amplify TCR beta CDR3 regions. The TCR CDR3 first-round RT-PCR relied on the HTBI primer set. A single record per CDR3 protein comes from TCRdb applying MiXCR to the multiplex PCR reads. This sample carries fewer than 600,000 distinct CDR3 sequences, 14% of them seen once, and the ten largest clones take approximately 15%. The chain couples TRBV18 to TRBJ1-1; 7 bases agree with TRBD1. The sequence derives from a woman in her forties with Graves' hyperthyroidism. The specimen sequenced was blood. CDR3 sequence reads: CASSLTFGRDSMNTEAFF. In DNA form, the CDR3 reads TGTGCCAGCTCACTTACCTTCGGGCGGGACAGCATGAACACTGAAGCTTTCTTT.